Shown below are 3 T cell receptor beta chains from a single sample sequenced in a study of shared clonotypes between healthy human individuals. The repertoire was sequenced with immunoSEQ multiplex PCR; TCRdb's copy has only in-frame clones and lacks some. Counted here are about 330,000 clones, about nine tenths occurring once; the ten biggest clones make up around 15%. Sequenced sample: memory CD8+ T cells sorted from blood. Subset denoted: CD45RO+ cells pooled with CCR7-negative TemRA cells. These receptor sequences come from a man aged 18 to 29 in good health.

A word on this clone: Other DNA sequences within the sample encode an identical CDR3. The chain links TRBV9 to TRBJ1-1; no firm D call. This CDR3 is built from 13 residues. The V gene's germline CDR1 is SGDLS and CDR2 YYNGEE. Trimming pared 0 bases from V and 1 base from J, leaving 4 bases between. The CDR3 here is CASSVDGNTEAFF. In nucleotides, the CDR3 is TGTGCCAGCAGCGTAGATGGGAACACTGAAGCTTTCTTT.

The chain's CDR3 is CASSVGQGPYGYTF. The CDR3 DNA reads TGCGCCAGCAGTGTAGGACAGGGTCCCTATGGCTACACCTTC. The chain employs TRBV4-3 and TRBJ1-2; 8 nucleotides align to TRBD1. The CDR3 contains 14 residues. V lost 6 bases and J lost 4; bases outside the gene matches: 7. Germline lookup yields CDR1 LGHNA and CDR2 YSLEER.

V is TRBV27 and J is TRBJ1-1, with D uncertain. V shed 3 bases and J shed 0 bases, with 11 bases lying between them. The CDR3 consists of 15 residues. The germline gives CDR1 MNHEY, CDR2 SMNVEV (reference sequence). The CDR3 protein is CASSFQRALNTEAFF. The CDR3 DNA sequence: TGTGCCAGCAGTTTTCAGCGGGCCTTGAACACTGAAGCTTTCTTT.